This T cell receptor (beta chain) was identified during a study of blood T cell repertoires in COVID-19. About the research overall: Specimens from acute and convalescent COVID-19 originated in the United States, Italy and Spain. Sources were T cells, B-cell-depleted T cells, or PBMCs; the material itself was cDNA or gDNA.

Those who participated ranged in age from about 18 to 89 years and resided in about two dozen US areas. The CDR3 runs to 13 residues. V lost 2 bases and J lost 7, with 11 bases in between. Germline lookup yields CDR1 GTSNPN and CDR2 SVGIG (reference sequence). Original handling: Using reference gene primer amplification, nucleated cell counts were estimated. Measured with immunoSEQ multiplex PCR; TCRdb has only the in-frame clones, and not every one. From that table come the V and J calls and clone size; the DNA was used to work out D and trimming. The repertoire holds 200,000 to 250,000 clones, roughly 87% seen once, with about 9.4% in the top ten.

Sequenced: PBMCs or T cells enriched from blood (not recorded which). The sequence was collected from a man aged 18 to 35 with acute COVID-19. The chain links TRBV30 to TRBJ2-2; possibly TRBD1 for D (5 bases). The CDR3 loop is CAWSYDSNGELFF. CDR3 sequence (DNA): TGTGCCTGGAGTTACGACAGTAACGGGGAGCTGTTTTTT.